This T cell receptor (beta chain) was recorded in a study of blood T cell repertoires in COVID-19. Study details: The study drew acute and convalescent COVID-19 samples from the United States, Italy and Spain. T cells, B-cell-depleted T cells, or PBMCs provided the cDNA or gDNA that served as material.

Between the trimmed V and J ends, which lost 6 bases and 4 bases, there was a span of 9 bases. The CDR3 totals 12 residues. Germline assignment: CDR1 MNHEY and CDR2 SVGAGI. TCRdb's copy holds only in-frame clones and misses some; the assay was immunoSEQ multiplex PCR. The sample holds around 100,000 clones; just over 90% are singletons and the top ten take around 2.1%. Sequenced: peripheral blood. The sequence derives from a man aged 50 to 59 with active COVID-19. J is TRBJ1-1 and V is TRBV6-5; TRBD1 is a possible D gene (6 bases). The DNA of the CDR3 is TGTGCCAGCAGCAAAGGGGGCACTGAAGCTTTCTTT. Translating gives CASSKGGTEAFF.